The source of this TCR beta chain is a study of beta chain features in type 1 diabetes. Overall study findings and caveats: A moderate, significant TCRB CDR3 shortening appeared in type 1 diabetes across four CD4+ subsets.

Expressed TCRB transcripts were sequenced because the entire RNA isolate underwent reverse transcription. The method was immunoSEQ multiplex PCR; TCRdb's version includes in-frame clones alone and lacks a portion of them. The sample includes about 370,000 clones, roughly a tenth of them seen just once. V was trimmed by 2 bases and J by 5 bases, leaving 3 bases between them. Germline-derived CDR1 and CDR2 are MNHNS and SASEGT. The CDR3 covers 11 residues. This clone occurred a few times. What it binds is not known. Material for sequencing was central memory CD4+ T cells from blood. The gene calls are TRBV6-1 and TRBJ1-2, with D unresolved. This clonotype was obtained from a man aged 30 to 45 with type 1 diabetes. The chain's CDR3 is CASSEQYGYTF. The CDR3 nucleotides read TGTGCCAGCAGTGAACAGTATGGCTACACCTTC.